This T cell receptor beta chain was captured by sequencing in a study of blood T cell repertoires in COVID-19. At the level of the study: Sources were T cells, B-cell-depleted T cells, or PBMCs; the material itself was cDNA or gDNA.

The CDR3 runs to 15 residues. Germline V CDR1 and CDR2: SEHNR, FQNEAQ (reference sequence). For this clone: Germline is not matched at one junction end, which may reflect a read error.

Per the study methods: For nucleated cells, counts were estimated from reference gene primer amplification. The data were produced by immunoSEQ multiplex PCR, yet TCRdb's version contains in-frame clones alone and is incomplete. V and J calls and clone size are given by that table; D and trimming were obtained from the DNA. The data hold hundreds of thousands of clones, with about 91% observed a single time. The TCR sequence derives from a young woman who had recovered from COVID-19. Sequencing input: peripheral blood. V gene TRBV7-9 combines with J gene TRBJ2-1; 9 bases map to TRBD2. CDR3 DNA: TGTGCCAGCAGCGTAGCGGGGGCCCTAGTCAATGAGCAGTTCTTC. Its translation: CASSVAGALVNEQFF.